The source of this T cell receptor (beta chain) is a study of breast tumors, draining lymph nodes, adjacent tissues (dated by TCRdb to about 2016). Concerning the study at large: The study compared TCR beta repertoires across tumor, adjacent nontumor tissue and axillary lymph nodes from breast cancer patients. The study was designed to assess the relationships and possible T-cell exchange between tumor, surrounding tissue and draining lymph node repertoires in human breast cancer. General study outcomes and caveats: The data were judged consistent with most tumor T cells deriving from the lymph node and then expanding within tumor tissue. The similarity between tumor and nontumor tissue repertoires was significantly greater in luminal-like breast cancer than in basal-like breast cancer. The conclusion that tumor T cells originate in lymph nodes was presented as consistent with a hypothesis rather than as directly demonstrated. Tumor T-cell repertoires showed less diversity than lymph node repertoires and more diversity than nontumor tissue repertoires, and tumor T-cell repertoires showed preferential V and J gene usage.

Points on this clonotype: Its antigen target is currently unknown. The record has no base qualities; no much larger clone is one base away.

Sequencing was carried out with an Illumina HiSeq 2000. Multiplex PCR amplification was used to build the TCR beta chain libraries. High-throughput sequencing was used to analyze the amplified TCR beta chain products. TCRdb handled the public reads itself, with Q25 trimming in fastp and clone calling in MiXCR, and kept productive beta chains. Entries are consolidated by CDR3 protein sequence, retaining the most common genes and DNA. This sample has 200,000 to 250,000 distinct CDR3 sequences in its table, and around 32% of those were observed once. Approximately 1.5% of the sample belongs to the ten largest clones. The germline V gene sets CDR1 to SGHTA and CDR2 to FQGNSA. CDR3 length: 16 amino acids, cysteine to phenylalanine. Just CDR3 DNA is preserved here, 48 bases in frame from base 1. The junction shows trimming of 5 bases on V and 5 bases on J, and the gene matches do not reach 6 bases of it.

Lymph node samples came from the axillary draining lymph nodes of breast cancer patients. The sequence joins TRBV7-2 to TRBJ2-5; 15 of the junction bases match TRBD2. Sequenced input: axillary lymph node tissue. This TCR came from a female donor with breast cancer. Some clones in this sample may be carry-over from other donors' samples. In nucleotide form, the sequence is TGTGCCAGCAGCCTTCGGACTAGCGGGAGGGCCGAGACCCAGTACTTC. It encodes CASSLRTSGRAETQYF.